This TCR beta chain was identified in a study of regulatory T cells in long-lasting Graves disease. This CDR3 region has 15 residues. The germline gives CDR1 MGHRA, CDR2 YSYEKL. The V and J ends lost 1 base and 5 bases respectively, with 14 bases between them. A few counts support this clonotype. HTBI primers from iRepertoire and Arm-PCR of CDR3 regions yielded the TCR beta libraries. TCRdb ran MiXCR on the multiplex PCR reads and lists one entry per CDR3 protein. The repertoire holds roughly 500,000 distinct CDR3 sequences, with around an eighth as singletons. Described time point: newly diagnosed GD, antithyroid drugs for less than 3 months. Preparation of the TCR library used RNA extracted from PBMCs. These data were also reused for a study on T cells in Graves' hyperthyroidism and ophthalmopathy.

The chain recombines TRBV4-1 with TRBJ1-1; D unresolved. The origin of this receptor is a young man with Graves disease. This specimen consisted of peripheral blood mononuclear cells (PBMCs), obtained at new diagnosis, from a patient treated with antithyroid drugs. This CDR3 reads CASSQVDRGYTEAFF. DNA for the CDR3: TGCGCCAGCAGCCAAGTGGATAGAGGTTATACTGAAGCTTTCTTT.